This paragraph reports one T cell receptor beta chain. Its cognate antigen is unknown. This entry belongs to a study of beta chain features in type 1 diabetes. Findings and caveats of the study: VDJ junctions sequenced from type 1 diabetes patients showed fewer insertions and more deletions. In cDNA sequencing, cells with high TCR expression could be over-represented. Moderate but significant shortening of TCRB CDR3s was recorded in all four CD4+ subsets from Type 1 diabetes patients.

Expressed TCRB transcripts were sequenced, since all the RNA that had been isolated was reverse transcribed. Data came from immunoSEQ multiplex PCR; TCRdb stores just in-frame clones and leaves some out. Of 100,000 to 150,000 clones listed, 17% are singletons. CD45RO/CCR7/CD25/CD127/CD95/CD27 sorting isolated CD4+ naive, central memory, regulatory and stem cell-like memory cells. The CDR3 sequence is 11 residues long. Germline loops: CDR1 SGDLS, CDR2 YYNGEE. V was pared by 4 bases and J by 4 bases, with 6 bases between. The receptor's source is a man younger than 35 with type 1 diabetes. Sequencing used central memory CD4+ T cells from blood. V usage is TRBV9 and J usage is TRBJ2-7; D not certain. In nucleotides, the CDR3 is TGTGCCAGCAGCCAAGCTTACGAGCAGTACTTC. Translated: CASSQAYEQYF.